These 9 T cell receptor beta chains came from one sample sequenced in a study of blood T cell repertoires in COVID-19. The data were produced by immunoSEQ multiplex PCR, yet TCRdb's version contains in-frame clones alone and is incomplete. The sample yields some 390,000 clones, just under 90% seen once. What was sequenced was PBMCs or T cells enriched from blood (not recorded which). The receptors were gathered from a woman in her 30s who had recovered from COVID-19.

V and J are TRBV6-1 and TRBJ1-2; TRBD1 is a possible D gene (5 bases). CDR1 is MNHNS, CDR2 SASEGT, per germline. There are 15 residues in the CDR3. Trimming shortened V by 6 bases and J by 6 bases, and 20 bases separated the two germline ends. The CDR3 nucleotides read TGTGCCAGCAGGGAACAAGGGGCATGGCTAAATGGCTACACCTTC. Translated: CASREQGAWLNGYTF.

The V gene is TRBV10-3, the J gene TRBJ2-1; D may be TRBD2 (5 bases). Germline CDR1 and CDR2: ENHRY and SYGVKD. The CDR3 length is 12 residues. Trimming took 4 bases from V and 8 from J, leaving 9 bases between them. CDR3 DNA sequence: TGTGCCATCAGTGGACTATCTCATGAGCAGTTCTTC. It specifies CAISGLSHEQFF.

This chain joins TRBV21-1 and TRBJ1-5; the D call in the table, TRBD1, was not verified against the DNA. TRBV21-1 has pseudogene status. CDR3 length: 15 amino acids. The CDR3 spells CARRTLVQHNQPQHF. The CDR3 DNA is TGTGCCCGTCGAACCTTGGTACAGCACAATCAGCCCCAGCATTTT.

The chain recombines TRBV7-2 with TRBJ1-2; possibly TRBD1 for D (5 bases). The CDR3 extends over 15 amino acids. V lost 1 base to trimming and J lost 8 bases, with 17 bases between them. Germline CDR1 and CDR2: SGHTA and FQGNSA. CDR3 sequence (DNA): TGTGCCAGCAGCTTAGTGATTAGGGACCGGGGGGGCTACACCTTC. Amino acids: CASSLVIRDRGGYTF.

The CDR3 coding sequence is TGTGCCAGCAGCCAAAATCTGGGCGGCGGGGCTGGCAATGAGCAGTTCTTC. This translates into CASSQNLGGGAGNEQFF. This chain joins TRBV14 and TRBJ2-1, with D maybe TRBD2 (6 bases). Trimming took 2 bases from V and 6 from J, leaving 20 bases between them. CDR1 is SGHDN and CDR2 is FVKESK in the germline V gene. The CDR3 is 17 amino acids.

J is TRBJ1-3 and V is TRBV28; 9 bases match TRBD1. CDR3 length: 15 residues. Germline loops: CDR1 MDHEN, CDR2 SYDVKM. Germline trimming cut 8 bases from V and 4 bases from J; bases unmatched to any gene: 9. CDR3 coding DNA: TGTGCCAGCGCATACGCACAGGGGGCGGGAAACACCATATATTTT. Translating it yields CASAYAQGAGNTIYF.

CDR3 residues: CASSPPEGVWYNEQFF. CDR3 bases: TGTGCCAGCAGCCCCCCGGAGGGCGTTTGGTACAATGAGCAGTTCTTC. The gene calls are TRBV7-2 and TRBJ2-1; D may be TRBD2 (6 bases). V gave up 5 bases and J gave up 4 bases, with 18 bases separating them. The CDR3 spans 16 residues. Per the germline V gene, CDR1 is SGHTA and CDR2 is FQGNSA. Combining the CDR3 with reference TRBV7-2 and TRBJ2-1 gives the whole variable domain GAGVSQSPSNKVTEKGKDVELRCDPISGHTALYWYRQSLGQGLEFLIYFQGNSAPDKSGLPSDRFSAERTGGSVSTLTIQRTQQEDSAVYLCASSPPEGVWYNEQFFGPGTRLTVL.

The rearrangement joins TRBV5-4 to TRBJ1-2, with 8 bases aligning to TRBD1. Germline V gene data show CDR1 as SGHNT and CDR2 as YYREEE (reference sequence). Losses at the gene ends were 10 bases for V and 0 bases for J; bases not matched to a gene: 5. The CDR3 spans 13 residues. The CDR3 nucleotides read TGTGCCGGAGGACAGGGCACTAACTATGGCTACACCTTC. This codes for CAGGQGTNYGYTF.

This chain joins TRBV19 and TRBJ2-3; D may be TRBD2 (7 bases). The germline V gene has CDR1 LNHDA and CDR2 SQIVND (reference sequence). CDR3 length: 17 amino acids. The V gene lost 0 bases and the J gene lost 5 bases, with 18 bases spanning the gap. The CDR3 loop reads CASSIDGAGAALDTQYF. The DNA of the CDR3 is TGTGCCAGTAGTATAGACGGGGCGGGGGCAGCCTTAGATACGCAGTATTTT.